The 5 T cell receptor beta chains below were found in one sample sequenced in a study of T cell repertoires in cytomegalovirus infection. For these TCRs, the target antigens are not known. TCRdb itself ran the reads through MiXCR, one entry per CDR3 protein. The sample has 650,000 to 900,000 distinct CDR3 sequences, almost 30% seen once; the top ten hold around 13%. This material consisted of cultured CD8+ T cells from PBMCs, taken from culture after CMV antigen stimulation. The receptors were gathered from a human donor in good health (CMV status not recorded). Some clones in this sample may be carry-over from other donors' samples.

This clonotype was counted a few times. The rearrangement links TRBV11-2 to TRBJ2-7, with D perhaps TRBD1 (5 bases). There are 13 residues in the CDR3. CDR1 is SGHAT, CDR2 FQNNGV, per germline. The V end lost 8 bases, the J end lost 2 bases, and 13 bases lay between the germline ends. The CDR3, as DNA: TGTGCCAGCCAGATACAGGTTGCCTACGAGCAGTACGTC. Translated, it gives CASQIQVAYEQYV.

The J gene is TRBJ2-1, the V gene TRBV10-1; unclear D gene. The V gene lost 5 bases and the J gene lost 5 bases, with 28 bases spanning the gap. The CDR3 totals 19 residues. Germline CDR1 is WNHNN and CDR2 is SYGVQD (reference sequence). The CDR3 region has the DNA TGCGCCAGCAGTCAATTTTATCCCGGACCTCCCATTTGGGACAATGAGCAGTTCTTC. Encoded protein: CASSQFYPGPPIWDNEQFF.

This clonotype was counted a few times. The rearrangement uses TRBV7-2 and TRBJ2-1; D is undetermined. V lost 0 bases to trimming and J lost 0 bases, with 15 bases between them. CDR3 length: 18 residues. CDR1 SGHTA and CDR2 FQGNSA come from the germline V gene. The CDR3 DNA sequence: TGTGCCAGCAGCTTAGCCCCCCGACTGGAGAGCTCCTACAATGAGCAGTTCTTC. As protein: CASSLAPRLESSYNEQFF. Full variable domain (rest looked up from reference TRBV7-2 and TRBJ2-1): GAGVSQSPSNKVTEKGKDVELRCDPISGHTALYWYRQSLGQGLEFLIYFQGNSAPDKSGLPSDRFSAERTGGSVSTLTIQRTQQEDSAVYLCASSLAPRLESSYNEQFFGPGTRLTVL.

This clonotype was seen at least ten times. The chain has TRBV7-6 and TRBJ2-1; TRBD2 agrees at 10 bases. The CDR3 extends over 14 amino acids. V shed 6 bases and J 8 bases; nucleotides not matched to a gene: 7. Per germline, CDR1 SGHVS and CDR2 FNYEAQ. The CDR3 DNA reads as TGTGCCAGCAGACCTAGCGGGGGTAGACATGAGCAGTTCTTC. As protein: CASRPSGGRHEQFF.

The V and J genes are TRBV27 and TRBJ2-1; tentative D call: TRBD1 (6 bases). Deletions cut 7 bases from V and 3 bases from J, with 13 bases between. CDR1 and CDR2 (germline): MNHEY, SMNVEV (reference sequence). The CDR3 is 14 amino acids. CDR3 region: CASKTGIGYNEQFF. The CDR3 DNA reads TGTGCCAGCAAGACAGGTATTGGCTACAATGAGCAGTTCTTC.